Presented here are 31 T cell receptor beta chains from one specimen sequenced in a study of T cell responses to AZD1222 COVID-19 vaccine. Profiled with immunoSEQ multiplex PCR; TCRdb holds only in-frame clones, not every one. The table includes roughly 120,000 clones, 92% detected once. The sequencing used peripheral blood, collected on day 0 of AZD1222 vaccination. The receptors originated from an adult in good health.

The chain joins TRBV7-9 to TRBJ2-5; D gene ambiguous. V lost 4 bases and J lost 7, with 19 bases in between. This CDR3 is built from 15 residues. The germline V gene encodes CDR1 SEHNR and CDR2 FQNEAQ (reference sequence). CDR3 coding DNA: TGTGCCAGCAGCTCGTTGGGAATACCTGAAGGGACCCAGTACTTC. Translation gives CASSSLGIPEGTQYF.

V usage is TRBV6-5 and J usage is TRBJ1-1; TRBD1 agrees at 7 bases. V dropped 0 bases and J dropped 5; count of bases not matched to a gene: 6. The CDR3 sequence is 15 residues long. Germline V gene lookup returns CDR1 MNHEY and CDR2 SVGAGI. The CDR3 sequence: CASSYSDRRGTEAFF. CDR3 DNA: TGTGCCAGCAGTTACTCGGACAGGAGAGGAACTGAAGCTTTCTTT.

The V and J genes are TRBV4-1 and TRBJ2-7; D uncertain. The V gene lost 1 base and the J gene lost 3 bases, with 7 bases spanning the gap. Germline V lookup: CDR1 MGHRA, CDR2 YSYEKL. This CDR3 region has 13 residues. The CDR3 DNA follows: TGCGCCAGCAGCCAAGTTCCGGGCTACGAGCAGTACTTC. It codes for CASSQVPGYEQYF.

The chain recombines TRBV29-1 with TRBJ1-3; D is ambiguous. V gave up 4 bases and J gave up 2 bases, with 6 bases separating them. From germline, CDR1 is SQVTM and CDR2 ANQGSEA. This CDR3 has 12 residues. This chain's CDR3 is CSVVGTGNTIYF. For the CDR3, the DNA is TGCAGCGTTGTAGGTACTGGAAACACCATATATTTT.

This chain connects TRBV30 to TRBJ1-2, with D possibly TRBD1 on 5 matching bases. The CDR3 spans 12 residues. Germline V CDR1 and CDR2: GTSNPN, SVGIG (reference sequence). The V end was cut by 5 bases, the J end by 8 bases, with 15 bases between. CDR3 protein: CAWETGQVGYTF. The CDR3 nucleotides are TGTGCCTGGGAAACGGGGCAAGTGGGCTACACCTTC.

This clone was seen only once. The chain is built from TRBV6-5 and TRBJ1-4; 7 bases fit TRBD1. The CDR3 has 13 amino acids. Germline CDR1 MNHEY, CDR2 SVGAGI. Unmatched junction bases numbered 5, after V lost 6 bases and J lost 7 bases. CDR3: CASRVGTAEKLFF. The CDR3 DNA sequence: TGTGCCAGCAGAGTAGGGACAGCTGAAAAACTGTTTTTT.

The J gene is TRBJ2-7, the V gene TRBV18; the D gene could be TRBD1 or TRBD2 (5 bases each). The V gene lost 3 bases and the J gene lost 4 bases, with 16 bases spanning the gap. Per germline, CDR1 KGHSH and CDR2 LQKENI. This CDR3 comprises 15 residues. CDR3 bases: TGTGCCAGCTCACCCGACCCTCGGGGCAGTTACGAGCAGTACTTC. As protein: CASSPDPRGSYEQYF.

This CDR3 reads CASSYGRGSGLDTQYF. The CDR3 nucleotides are TGTGCCAGCAGTTACGGACGGGGTAGCGGTTTAGATACGCAGTATTTT. The chain has TRBV6-2 or TRBV6-3 and TRBJ2-3, with a possible D match to TRBD2 (6 bases). The germline V gene has CDR1 MNHEY and CDR2 SVGEGT. V was shortened by 2 bases and J by 5 bases, with 17 bases between the two germline ends. CDR3 length equals 16 residues.

For the CDR3, the DNA is TGTGCCAGCAGTGAGGAGTTCACAGATACGCAGTATTTT. It encodes CASSEEFTDTQYF. The gene calls are TRBV2 and TRBJ2-3; D remains ambiguous. The CDR3 loop spans 13 amino acids. V was cut by 3 bases and J by 2 bases, with 6 bases left in between. The germline CDR1 and CDR2 sequences are SNHLY and FYNNEI.

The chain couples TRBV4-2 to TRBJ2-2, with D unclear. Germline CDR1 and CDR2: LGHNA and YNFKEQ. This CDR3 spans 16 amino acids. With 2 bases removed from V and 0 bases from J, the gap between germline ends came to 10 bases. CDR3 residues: CASSQPTVANTGELFF. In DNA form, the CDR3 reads TGTGCCAGCAGCCAACCGACGGTCGCGAACACCGGGGAGCTGTTTTTT.

The CDR3 bases are TGTGCCAGCAGTACCCCGGGACGGGTCTACGAGCAGTACTTC. Translation: CASSTPGRVYEQYF. The V gene is TRBV6-5, the J gene TRBJ2-7, with D perhaps matching TRBD1 or TRBD2 (5 bases each). CDR1 and CDR2 (germline): MNHEY, SVGAGI. V lost 5 bases and J 3 bases, leaving 14 bases between the germline ends. This CDR3 has 14 amino acids.

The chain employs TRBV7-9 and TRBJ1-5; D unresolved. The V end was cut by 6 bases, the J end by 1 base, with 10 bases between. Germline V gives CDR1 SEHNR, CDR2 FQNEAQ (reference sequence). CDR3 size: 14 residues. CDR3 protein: CASSPVGSNQPQHF. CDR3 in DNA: TGTGCCAGCAGTCCCGTGGGGAGCAATCAGCCCCAGCATTTT. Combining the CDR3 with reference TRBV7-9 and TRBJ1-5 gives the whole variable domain DTGVSQNPRHKITKRGQNVTFRCDPISEHNRLYWYRQTLGQGPEFLTYFQNEAQLEKSRLLSDRFSAERPKGSFSTLEIQRTEQGDSAMYLCASSPVGSNQPQHFGDGTRLSIL.

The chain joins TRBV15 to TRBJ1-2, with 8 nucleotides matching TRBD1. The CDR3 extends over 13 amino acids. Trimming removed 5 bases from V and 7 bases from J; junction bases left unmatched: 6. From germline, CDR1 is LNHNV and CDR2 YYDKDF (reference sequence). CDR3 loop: CATSPTGVGGYTF. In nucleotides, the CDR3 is TGTGCCACCAGCCCGACAGGGGTTGGTGGCTACACCTTC.

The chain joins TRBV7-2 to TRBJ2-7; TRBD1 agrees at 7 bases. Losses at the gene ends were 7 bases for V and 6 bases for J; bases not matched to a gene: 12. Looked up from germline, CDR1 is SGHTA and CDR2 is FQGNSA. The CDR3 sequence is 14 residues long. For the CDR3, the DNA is TGTGCCAGCAAGACCAGGCAGGGGGTGACCGAGCAGTACTTC. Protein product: CASKTRQGVTEQYF. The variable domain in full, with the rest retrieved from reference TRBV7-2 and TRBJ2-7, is GAGVSQSPSNKVTEKGKDVELRCDPISGHTALYWYRQSLGQGLEFLIYFQGNSAPDKSGLPSDRFSAERTGGSVSTLTIQRTQQEDSAVYLCASKTRQGVTEQYFGPGTRLTVT.

CDR3 residues: CASSGGKSGANVLTF. The CDR3 DNA is TGTGCCAGCAGCGGCGGGAAGTCTGGGGCCAACGTCCTGACTTTC. This chain uses TRBV6-5 with TRBJ2-6; tentatively, D is TRBD2 (6 bases). The germline V gene has CDR1 MNHEY and CDR2 SVGAGI. Trimming cost V 6 bases and J 1 base, with 10 bases left between them. This CDR3 is 15 amino acids long.

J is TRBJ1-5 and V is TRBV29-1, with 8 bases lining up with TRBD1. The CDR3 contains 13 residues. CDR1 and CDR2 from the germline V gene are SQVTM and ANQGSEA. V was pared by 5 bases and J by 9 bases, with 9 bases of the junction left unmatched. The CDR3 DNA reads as TGCAGCGTTACGGGACAGGACCGAGGGCCCCAGCATTTT. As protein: CSVTGQDRGPQHF.

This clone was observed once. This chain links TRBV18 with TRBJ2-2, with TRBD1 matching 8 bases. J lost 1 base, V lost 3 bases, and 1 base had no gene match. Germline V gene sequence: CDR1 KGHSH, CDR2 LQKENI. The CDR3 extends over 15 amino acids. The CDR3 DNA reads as TGTGCCAGCTCACCGGGACAGGAGAACACCGGGGAGCTGTTTTTT. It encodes CASSPGQENTGELFF.

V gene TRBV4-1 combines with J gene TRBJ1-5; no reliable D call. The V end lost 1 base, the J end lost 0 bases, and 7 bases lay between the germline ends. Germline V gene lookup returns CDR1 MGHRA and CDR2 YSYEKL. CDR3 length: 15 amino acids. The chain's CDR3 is CASSQAASSNQPQHF. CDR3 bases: TGCGCCAGCAGCCAAGCCGCCAGTAGCAATCAGCCCCAGCATTTT.

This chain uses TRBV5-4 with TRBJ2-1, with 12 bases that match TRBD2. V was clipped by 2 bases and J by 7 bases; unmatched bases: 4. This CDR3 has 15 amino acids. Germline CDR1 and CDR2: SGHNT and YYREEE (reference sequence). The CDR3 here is CASSLLAGGVNEQFF. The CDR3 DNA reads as TGTGCCAGCAGCTTACTAGCGGGAGGAGTGAATGAGCAGTTCTTC.

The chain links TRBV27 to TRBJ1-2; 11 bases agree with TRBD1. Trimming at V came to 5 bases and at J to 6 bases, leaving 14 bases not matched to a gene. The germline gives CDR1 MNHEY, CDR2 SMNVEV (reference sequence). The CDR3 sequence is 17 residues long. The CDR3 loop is CASSPLGQGARLDGYTF. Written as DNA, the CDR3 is TGTGCCAGCAGTCCCCTCGGACAGGGGGCGAGGTTGGATGGCTACACCTTC.

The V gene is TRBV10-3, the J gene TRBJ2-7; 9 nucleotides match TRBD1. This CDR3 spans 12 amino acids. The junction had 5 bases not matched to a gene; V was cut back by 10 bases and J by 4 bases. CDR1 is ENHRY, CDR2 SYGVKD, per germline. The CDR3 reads CATTDRGYEQYF. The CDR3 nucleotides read TGTGCCACCACAGACAGGGGGTACGAGCAGTACTTC.

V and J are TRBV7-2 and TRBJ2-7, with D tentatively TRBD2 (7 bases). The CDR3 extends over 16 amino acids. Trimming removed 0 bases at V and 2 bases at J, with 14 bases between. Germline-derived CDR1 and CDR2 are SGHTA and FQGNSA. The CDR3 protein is CASSLAPAGAAYEQYF. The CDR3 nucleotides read TGTGCCAGCAGCTTAGCGCCGGCGGGGGCTGCCTACGAGCAGTACTTC.

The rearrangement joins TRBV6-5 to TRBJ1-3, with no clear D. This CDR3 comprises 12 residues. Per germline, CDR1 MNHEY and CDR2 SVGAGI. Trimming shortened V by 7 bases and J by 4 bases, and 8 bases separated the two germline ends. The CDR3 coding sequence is TGTGCCAGCACCTCAACCGGAAACACCATATATTTT. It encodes CASTSTGNTIYF.

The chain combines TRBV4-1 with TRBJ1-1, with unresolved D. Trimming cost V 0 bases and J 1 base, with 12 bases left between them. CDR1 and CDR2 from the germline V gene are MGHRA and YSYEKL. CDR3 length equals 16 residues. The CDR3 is CASSQDRFAGNTEAFF. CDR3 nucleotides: TGCGCCAGCAGCCAAGACAGGTTCGCAGGGAACACTGAAGCTTTCTTT.

Written as DNA, the CDR3 is TGTGCCAGCAGCCTAGGGGCTAGCGGGGGGGTTCAAGAGACCCAGTACTTC. Translated: CASSLGASGGVQETQYF. The chain is built from TRBV3-1 (or the pseudogene TRBV3-2) and TRBJ2-5; 12 bases match TRBD2. The CDR3 runs to 17 residues. CDR1 LGHDT and CDR2 YNNKEL come from the germline V gene (reference sequence). J lost 2 bases, V lost 4 bases, and 8 bases had no gene match.

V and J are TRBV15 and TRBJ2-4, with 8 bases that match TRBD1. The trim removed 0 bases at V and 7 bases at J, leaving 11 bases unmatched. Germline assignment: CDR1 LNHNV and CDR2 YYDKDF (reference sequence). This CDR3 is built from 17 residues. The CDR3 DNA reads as TGTGCCACCAGCAGAGATCGGGGCAGGGGGCCATGGAACATTCAGTACTTC. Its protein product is CATSRDRGRGPWNIQYF.

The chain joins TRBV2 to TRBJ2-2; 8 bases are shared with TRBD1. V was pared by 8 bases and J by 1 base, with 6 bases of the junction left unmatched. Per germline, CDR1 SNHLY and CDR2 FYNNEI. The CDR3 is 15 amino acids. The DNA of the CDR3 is TGTGCCAGCGCGGGACAGGCTAAGAACACCGGGGAGCTGTTTTTT. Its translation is CASAGQAKNTGELFF.

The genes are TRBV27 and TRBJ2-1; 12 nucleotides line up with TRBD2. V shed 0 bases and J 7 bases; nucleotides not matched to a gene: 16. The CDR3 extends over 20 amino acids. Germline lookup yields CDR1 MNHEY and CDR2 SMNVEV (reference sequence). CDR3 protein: CASSLSYRGRGLAGSNEQFF. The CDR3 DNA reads TGTGCCAGCAGTTTATCGTACCGGGGCCGCGGACTAGCGGGGTCAAATGAGCAGTTCTTC.

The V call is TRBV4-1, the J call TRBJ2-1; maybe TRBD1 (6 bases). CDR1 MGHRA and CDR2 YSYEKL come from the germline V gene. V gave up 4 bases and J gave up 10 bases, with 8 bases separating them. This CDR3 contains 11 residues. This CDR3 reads CASSLGQEQFF. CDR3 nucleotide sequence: TGCGCCAGCAGCCTCGGACAGGAGCAGTTCTTC.

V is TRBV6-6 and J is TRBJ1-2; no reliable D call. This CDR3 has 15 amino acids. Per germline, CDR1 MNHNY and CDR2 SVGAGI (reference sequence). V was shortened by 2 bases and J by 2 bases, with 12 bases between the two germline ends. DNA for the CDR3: TGTGCCAGCAGTTACCTCTACGGAGAGAACTATGGCTACACCTTC. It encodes CASSYLYGENYGYTF.

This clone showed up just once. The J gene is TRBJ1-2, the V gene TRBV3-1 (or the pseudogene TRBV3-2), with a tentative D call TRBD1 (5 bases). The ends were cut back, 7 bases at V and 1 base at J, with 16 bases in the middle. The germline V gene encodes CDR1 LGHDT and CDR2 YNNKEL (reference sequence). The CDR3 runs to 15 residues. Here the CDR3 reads CASTDTGPFNYGYTF. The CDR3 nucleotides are TGTGCCAGCACGGATACGGGGCCCTTTAACTATGGCTACACCTTC.